These 2 T cell receptor beta chains were sequenced from one sample in a study of blood T cell repertoires in COVID-19. Profiling relied on immunoSEQ multiplex PCR, and the TCRdb table lists in-frame clones only, not all of them. The sample has some 93,000 clones, 86% seen once; the top ten hold about 19%. Sequencing input: peripheral blood. These receptor sequences come from a woman of 80 years or more with acute or convalescent COVID-19.

This chain joins TRBV19 and TRBJ1-1; D is undetermined. CDR3 length: 12 amino acids. Germline CDR1 reads LNHDA; CDR2 reads SQIVND (reference sequence). V lost 6 bases to trimming and J lost 1 base, with 6 bases between them. The CDR3 DNA reads as TGTGCCAGTAGGGGGAGGAACACTGAAGCTTTCTTT. Amino acids: CASRGRNTEAFF. Supplemented by reference TRBV19 and TRBJ1-1, the full variable domain reads DGGITQSPKYLFRKEGQNVTLSCEQNLNHDAMYWYRQDPGQGLRLIYYSQIVNDFQKGDIAEGYSVSREKKESFPLTVTSAQKNPTAFYLCASRGRNTEAFFGQGTRLTVV.

The chain employs TRBV11-3 and TRBJ1-1, with D uncertain. V was clipped by 6 bases and J by 5 bases, with 19 bases between them. The CDR3 covers 15 residues. Germline V gene lookup returns CDR1 SGHNT and CDR2 YENEEA. The CDR3 protein is CASSFNGPRGTEAFF. CDR3 in DNA: TGTGCCAGCAGTTTCAATGGGCCTCGCGGGACTGAAGCTTTCTTT.